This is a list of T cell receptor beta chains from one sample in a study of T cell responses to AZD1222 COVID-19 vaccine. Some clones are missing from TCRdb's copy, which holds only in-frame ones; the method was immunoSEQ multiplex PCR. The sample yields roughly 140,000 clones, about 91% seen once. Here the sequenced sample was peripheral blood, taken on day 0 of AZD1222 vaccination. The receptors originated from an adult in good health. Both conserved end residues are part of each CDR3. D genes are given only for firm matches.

TGTGCCGGCGGGGGGTCTGGGGCCAACGTCCTGACTTTC | CAGGGSGANVLTF | TRBD2 | TRBJ2-6 | TRBV7-2 | 13
TGTGCCAGCAGGGGGAGCGGGATGCGTGAGCAGTTCTTC | CASRGSGMREQFF | TRBD2 | TRBJ2-1 | TRBV6-5 | 13
TGTGCCAGCAGCGCGAGGGGACAGGGGCTTGGCGAAGCTTTCTTT | CASSARGQGLGEAFF | TRBD1 | TRBJ1-1 | TRBV11-2 | 15
TGTGCCAGCAGAGAGCGGGACGAGCAGTACTTC | CASRERDEQYF | . | TRBJ2-7 | TRBV28 | 11
TGTGCCAGCAGTCGACAGGGGAACACTGAAGCTTTCTTT | CASSRQGNTEAFF | TRBD1 | TRBJ1-1 | TRBV27 | 13
TGTGCCAGCAGCTTACAGGGGATGGCCAAAAACATTCAGTACTTC | CASSLQGMAKNIQYF | . | TRBJ2-4 | TRBV11-1 | 15
TGTGCCAGTATAGTTACAGGAGGGGATCAGCCCCAGCATTTT | CASIVTGGDQPQHF | . | TRBJ1-5 | TRBV19 | 14
TGTGCCACCAGCAGAGATCCGGCAGTCCTCTATGGCTACACCTTC | CATSRDPAVLYGYTF | . | TRBJ1-2 | TRBV15 | 15
TGTGCCAGCAGACCCTTCGGGACAGGGGACACCGGGGAGCTGTTTTTT | CASRPFGTGDTGELFF | TRBD1 | TRBJ2-2 | TRBV7-3 | 16
TGTGCCAGCAGTTTCAGACGGGATCTTCAGTACTTC | CASSFRRDLQYF | . | TRBJ2-4 | TRBV2 | 12
TGTGCCAGCAGCCAAGATCGGGGGCTGAATGAAAAACTGTTTTTT | CASSQDRGLNEKLFF | . | TRBJ1-4 | TRBV4-2 | 15
TGTGCCAGCAGCACCATCCGACAGGGTACCTACGAGCAGTACTTC | CASSTIRQGTYEQYF | TRBD1 | TRBJ2-7 | TRBV7-9 | 15